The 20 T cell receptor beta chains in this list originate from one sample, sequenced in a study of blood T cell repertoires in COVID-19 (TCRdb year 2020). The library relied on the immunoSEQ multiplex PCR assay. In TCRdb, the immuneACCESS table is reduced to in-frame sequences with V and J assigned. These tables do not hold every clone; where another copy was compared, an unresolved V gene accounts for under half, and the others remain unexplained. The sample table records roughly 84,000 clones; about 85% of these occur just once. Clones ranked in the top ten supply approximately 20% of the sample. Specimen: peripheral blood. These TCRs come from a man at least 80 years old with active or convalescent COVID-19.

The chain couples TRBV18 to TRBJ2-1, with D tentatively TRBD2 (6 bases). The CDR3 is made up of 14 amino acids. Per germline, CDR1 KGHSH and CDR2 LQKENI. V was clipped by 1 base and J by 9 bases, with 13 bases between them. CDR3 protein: CASSPRASVGEQFF. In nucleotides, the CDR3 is TGTGCCAGCTCACCACGGGCTAGCGTGGGTGAGCAGTTCTTC.

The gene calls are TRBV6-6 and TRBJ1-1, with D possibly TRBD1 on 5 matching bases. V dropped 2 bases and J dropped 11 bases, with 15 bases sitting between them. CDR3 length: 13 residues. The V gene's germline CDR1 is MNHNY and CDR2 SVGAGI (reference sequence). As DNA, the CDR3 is TGTGCCAGCAGTTACGTGGACACCCGGTGGGCTTTCTTT. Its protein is CASSYVDTRWAFF.

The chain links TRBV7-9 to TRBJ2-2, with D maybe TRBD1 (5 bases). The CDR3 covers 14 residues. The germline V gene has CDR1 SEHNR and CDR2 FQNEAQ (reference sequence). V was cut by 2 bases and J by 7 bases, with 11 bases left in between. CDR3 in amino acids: CASSLPQGNGELFF. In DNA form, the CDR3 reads TGTGCCAGCAGCTTACCTCAGGGTAACGGGGAGCTGTTTTTT.

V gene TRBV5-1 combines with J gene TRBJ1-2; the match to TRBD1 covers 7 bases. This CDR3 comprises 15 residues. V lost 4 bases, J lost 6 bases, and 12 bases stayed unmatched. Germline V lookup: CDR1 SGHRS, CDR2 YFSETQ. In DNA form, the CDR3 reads TGCGCCAGCAGCATCCTAATGCAGGGGGAAGATGGCTACACCTTC. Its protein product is CASSILMQGEDGYTF.

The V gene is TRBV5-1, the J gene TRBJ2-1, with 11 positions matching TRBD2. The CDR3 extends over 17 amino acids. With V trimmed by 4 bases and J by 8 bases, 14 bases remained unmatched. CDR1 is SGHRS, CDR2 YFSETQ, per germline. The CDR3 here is CASSHGIAGGPMDEQFF. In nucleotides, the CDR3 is TGCGCCAGCAGCCACGGGATAGCGGGAGGGCCCATGGATGAGCAGTTCTTC. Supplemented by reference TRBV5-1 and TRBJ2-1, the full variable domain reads KAGVTQTPRYLIKTRGQQVTLSCSPISGHRSVSWYQQTPGQGLQFLFEYFSETQRNKGNFPGRFSGRQFSNSRSEMNVSTLELGDSALYLCASSHGIAGGPMDEQFFGPGTRLTVL.

CDR3 nucleotide sequence: TGTGCCAGCAGAAGGACAGTTAGGGGCAATCAGCCCCAGCATTTT. Protein: CASRRTVRGNQPQHF. The J gene is TRBJ1-5, the V gene TRBV28; D might be TRBD1 (6 bases). The length of the CDR3 is 15 residues. Trimming removed 6 bases at V and 2 bases at J, with 14 bases between. Germline CDR1 and CDR2: MDHEN and SYDVKM.

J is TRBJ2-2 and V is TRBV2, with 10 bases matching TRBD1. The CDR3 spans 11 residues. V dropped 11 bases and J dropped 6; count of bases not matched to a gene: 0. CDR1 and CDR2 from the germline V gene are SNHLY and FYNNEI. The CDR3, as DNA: TGTGCCGGACAGGGGGCCGGGGAGCTGTTTTTT. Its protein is CAGQGAGELFF.

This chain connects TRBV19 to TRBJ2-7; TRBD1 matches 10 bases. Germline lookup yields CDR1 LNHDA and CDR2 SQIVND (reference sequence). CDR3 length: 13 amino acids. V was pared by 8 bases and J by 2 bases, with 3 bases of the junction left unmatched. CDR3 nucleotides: TGTGCCAGTCGGGACAGGGGCGCCTACGAGCAGTACGTC. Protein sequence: CASRDRGAYEQYV.

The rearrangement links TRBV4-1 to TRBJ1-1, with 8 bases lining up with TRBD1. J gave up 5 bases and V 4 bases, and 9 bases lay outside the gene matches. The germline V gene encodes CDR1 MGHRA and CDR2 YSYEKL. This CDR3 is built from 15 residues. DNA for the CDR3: TGCGCCAGCAGCCTCGGACAGGGAAGGGATACTGAAGCTTTCTTT. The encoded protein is CASSLGQGRDTEAFF.

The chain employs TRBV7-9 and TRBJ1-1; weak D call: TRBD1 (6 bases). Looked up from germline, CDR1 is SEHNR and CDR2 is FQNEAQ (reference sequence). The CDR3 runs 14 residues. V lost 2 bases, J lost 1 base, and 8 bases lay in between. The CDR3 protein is CASSLQGWNTEAFF. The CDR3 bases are TGTGCCAGCAGCTTACAGGGGTGGAACACTGAAGCTTTCTTT.

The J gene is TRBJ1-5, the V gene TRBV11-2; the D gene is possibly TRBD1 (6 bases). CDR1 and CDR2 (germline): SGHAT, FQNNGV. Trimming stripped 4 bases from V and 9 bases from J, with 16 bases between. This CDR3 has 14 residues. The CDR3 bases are TGTGCCAGCAGCTCAATACAGGGCCGGGGGCCCCAGCATTTT. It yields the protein CASSSIQGRGPQHF.

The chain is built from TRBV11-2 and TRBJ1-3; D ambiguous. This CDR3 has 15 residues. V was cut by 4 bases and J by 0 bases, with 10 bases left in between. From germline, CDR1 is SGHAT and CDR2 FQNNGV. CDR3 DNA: TGTGCCAGCAGCTACCAAGTAGTCTCTGGAAACACCATATATTTT. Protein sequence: CASSYQVVSGNTIYF.

The CDR3 region is CASSLEGNTGELFF. CDR3 coding DNA: TGTGCCAGCAGCTTAGAGGGAAACACCGGGGAGCTGTTTTTT. The chain recombines TRBV7-3 with TRBJ2-2, with TRBD2 as a possible D gene (5 bases). Germline V gives CDR1 SGHTA, CDR2 FQGTGA. The CDR3 covers 14 residues. Trimming stripped 2 bases from V and 2 bases from J, with 6 bases between.

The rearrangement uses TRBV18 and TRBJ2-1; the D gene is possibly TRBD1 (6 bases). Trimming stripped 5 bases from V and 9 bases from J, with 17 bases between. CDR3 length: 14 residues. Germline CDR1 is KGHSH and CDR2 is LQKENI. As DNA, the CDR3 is TGTGCCAGCTCATCGGACAGAGGGTTTGTTGAGCAGTTCTTC. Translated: CASSSDRGFVEQFF. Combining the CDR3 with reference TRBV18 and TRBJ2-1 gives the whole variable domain NAGVMQNPRHLVRRRGQEARLRCSPMKGHSHVYWYRQLPEEGLKFMVYLQKENIIDESGMPKERFSAEFPKEGPSILRIQQVVRGDSAAYFCASSSDRGFVEQFFGPGTRLTVL.

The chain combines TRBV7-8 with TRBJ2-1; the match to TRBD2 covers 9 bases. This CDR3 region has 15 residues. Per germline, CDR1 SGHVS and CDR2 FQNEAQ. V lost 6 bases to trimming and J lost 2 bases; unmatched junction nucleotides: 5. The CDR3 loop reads CASRSSGIPYNEQFF. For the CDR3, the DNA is TGTGCCAGCAGGTCTAGCGGGATCCCCTACAATGAGCAGTTCTTC.

CDR3 amino acids: CASSLDPRDGELFF. CDR3 in DNA: TGTGCCAGCAGCTTAGACCCCAGGGACGGGGAGCTGTTTTTT. The chain joins TRBV11-2 to TRBJ2-2, with TRBD1 as a possible D gene (5 bases). The V gene's germline CDR1 is SGHAT and CDR2 FQNNGV. Trimming pared 0 bases from V and 7 bases from J, leaving 9 bases between. CDR3 size: 14 residues.

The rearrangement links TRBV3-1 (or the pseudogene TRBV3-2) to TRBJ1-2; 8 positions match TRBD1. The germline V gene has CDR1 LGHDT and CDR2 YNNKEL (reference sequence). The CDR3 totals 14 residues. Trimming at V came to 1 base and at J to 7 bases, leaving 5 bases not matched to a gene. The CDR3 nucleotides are TGTGCCAGCAGCCAAGTTAGCACAGGGGGTGGCTACACCTTC. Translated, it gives CASSQVSTGGGYTF.

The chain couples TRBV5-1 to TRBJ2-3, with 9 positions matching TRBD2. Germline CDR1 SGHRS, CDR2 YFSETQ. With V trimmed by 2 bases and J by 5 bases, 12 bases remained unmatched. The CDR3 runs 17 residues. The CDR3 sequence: CASSLVFSGSGGDTQYF. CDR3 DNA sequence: TGCGCCAGCAGCTTAGTGTTTAGCGGGAGTGGGGGAGATACGCAGTATTTT.

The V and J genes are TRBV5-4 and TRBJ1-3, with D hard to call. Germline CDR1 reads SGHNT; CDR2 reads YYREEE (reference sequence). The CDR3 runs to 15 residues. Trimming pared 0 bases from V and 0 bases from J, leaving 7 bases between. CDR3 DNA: TGTGCCAGCAGCTTGGCAGGCCCCTCTGGAAACACCATATATTTT. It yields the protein CASSLAGPSGNTIYF.

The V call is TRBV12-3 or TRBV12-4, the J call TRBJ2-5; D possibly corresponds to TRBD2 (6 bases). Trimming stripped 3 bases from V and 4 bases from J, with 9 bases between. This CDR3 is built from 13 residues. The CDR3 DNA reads TGTGCCAGCAGTTTGGGGGACTTAGAGACCCAGTACTTC. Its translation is CASSLGDLETQYF.